Below are 8 T cell receptor beta chains sequenced from a single sample in a study of T-cell reconstitution after alpha-beta-depleted transplantation in children. It was with unique molecular identifiers that the TCRbeta library was prepared. From the PCR reads, TCRdb called clonotypes with MiXCR, one entry per CDR3 protein. Found here are over 550,000 distinct CDR3 sequences, under 12% of them singletons; the top ten hold about 4%. The sample here was PBMCs from the stem cell graft donor, taken from the stem cell graft. The receptors were sampled from a human donor who donated a stem cell graft to a child with acute myeloid leukemia.

This clonotype was counted a few times. The chain links TRBV7-9 to TRBJ2-2; 9 bases line up with TRBD2. Germline V lookup: CDR1 SEHNR, CDR2 FQNEAQ (reference sequence). Unmatched junction bases numbered 8, after V lost 4 bases and J lost 2 bases. CDR3 length equals 17 residues. CDR3 amino acids: CASSWPELAGNTGELFF. CDR3 coding DNA: TGTGCCAGCAGCTGGCCCGAGCTAGCGGGAAACACCGGGGAGCTGTTTTTT.

This clonotype occurred a few times. This sequence joins TRBV30 and TRBJ2-1; D call uncertain. Trimming took 3 bases from V and 15 from J, leaving 12 bases between them. This CDR3 contains 10 residues. Looked up from germline, CDR1 is GTSNPN and CDR2 is SVGIG (reference sequence). The CDR3 is CAWSGLRLFF. CDR3 bases: TGTGCCTGGAGCGGGCTGCGGCTGTTCTTC.

The table lists this clonotype with a few counts. The chain combines TRBV20-1 with TRBJ2-7, with 10 bases fitting TRBD2. Per the germline V gene, CDR1 is DFQATT and CDR2 is SNEGSKA (reference sequence). V shed 3 bases, J shed 5 bases, and the junction held 4 bases outside the gene matches. CDR3 size: 13 residues. The CDR3 loop is CSARLAGVHEQYF. CDR3 nucleotides: TGCAGTGCTAGGCTAGCGGGAGTCCACGAGCAGTACTTC.

The chain uses TRBV11-2 and TRBJ2-7, with D unresolved. This CDR3 is built from 14 residues. V gave up 5 bases and J gave up 4 bases, with 15 bases separating them. Germline V lookup: CDR1 SGHAT, CDR2 FQNNGV. As DNA, the CDR3 is TGTGCCAGCAGCCCGCCTCTGAACCCGTACGAGCAGTACTTC. Amino acid sequence: CASSPPLNPYEQYF.

There are many counts of this clonotype. V usage is TRBV10-3 and J usage is TRBJ1-2; D possibly corresponds to TRBD1 (5 bases). CDR3 length equals 15 residues. V dropped 7 bases and J dropped 4 bases, with 19 bases sitting between them. Germline V lookup: CDR1 ENHRY, CDR2 SYGVKD. The DNA for the CDR3 is TGTGCCATCAATAATGACCGCCAGGGTGGCTATGGCTACACCTTC. Translating gives CAINNDRQGGYGYTF.

In this sample, this clonotype turned up many times. The chain carries TRBV4-3 and TRBJ2-7; D perhaps matches TRBD2 (5 bases). From germline, CDR1 is LGHNA and CDR2 YSLEER. Trimming removed 1 base at V and 2 bases at J, with 12 bases between. The CDR3 extends over 15 amino acids. CDR3 bases: TGCGCCAGCAGCCAAGGCGGCGGGTTTACCTACGAGCAGTACTTC. Protein: CASSQGGGFTYEQYF.

This chain uses TRBV29-1 with TRBJ1-1; D gene uncertain. Deletions cut 7 bases from V and 0 bases from J, with 9 bases between. This CDR3 region has 12 residues. The V gene's germline CDR1 is SQVTM and CDR2 ANQGSEA. The CDR3 loop is CSAGMLNTEAFF. The CDR3 DNA reads TGCAGCGCTGGAATGCTGAACACTGAAGCTTTCTTT.

V is TRBV24-1 and J is TRBJ2-7; D is tentatively TRBD1 or TRBD2 (5 bases each). The CDR3 totals 15 residues. V dropped 0 bases and J dropped 1 base, with 9 bases sitting between them. CDR1 and CDR2 (germline): KGHDR, SFDVKD. CDR3 nucleotides: TGTGCCACCAGTGATTTGCCAGGGAGTTCCTACGAGCAGTACTTC. Translated: CATSDLPGSSYEQYF.